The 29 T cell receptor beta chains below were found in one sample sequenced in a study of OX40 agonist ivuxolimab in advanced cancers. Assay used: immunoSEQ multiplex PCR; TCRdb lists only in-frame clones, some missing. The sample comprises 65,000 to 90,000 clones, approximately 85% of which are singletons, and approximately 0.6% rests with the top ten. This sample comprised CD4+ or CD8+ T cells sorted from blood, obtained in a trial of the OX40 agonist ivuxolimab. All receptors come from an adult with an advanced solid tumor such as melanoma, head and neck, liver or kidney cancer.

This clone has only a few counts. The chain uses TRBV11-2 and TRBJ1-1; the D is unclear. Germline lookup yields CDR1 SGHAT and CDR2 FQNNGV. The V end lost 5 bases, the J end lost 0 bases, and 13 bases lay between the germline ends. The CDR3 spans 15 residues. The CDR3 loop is CASSLGVGMNTEAFF. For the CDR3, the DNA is TGTGCCAGCAGCCTCGGGGTGGGAATGAACACTGAAGCTTTCTTT.

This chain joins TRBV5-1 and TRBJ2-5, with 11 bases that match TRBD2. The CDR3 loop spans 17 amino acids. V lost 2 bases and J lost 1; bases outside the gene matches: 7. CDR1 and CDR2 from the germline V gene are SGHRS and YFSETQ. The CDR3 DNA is TGCGCCAGCAGCTTCGGGCTAGCGGGGGGAGGCCAAGAGACCCAGTACTTC. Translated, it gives CASSFGLAGGGQETQYF.

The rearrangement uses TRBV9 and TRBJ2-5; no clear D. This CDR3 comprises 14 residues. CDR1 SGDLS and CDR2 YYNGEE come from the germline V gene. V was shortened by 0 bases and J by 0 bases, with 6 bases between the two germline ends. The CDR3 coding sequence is TGTGCCAGCAGCGTAGGGCCAAACCAAGAGACCCAGTACTTC. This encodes CASSVGPNQETQYF.

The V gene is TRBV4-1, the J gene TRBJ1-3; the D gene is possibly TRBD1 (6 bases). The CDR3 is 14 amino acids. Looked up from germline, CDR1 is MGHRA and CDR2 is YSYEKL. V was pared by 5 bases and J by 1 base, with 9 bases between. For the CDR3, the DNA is TGCGCCAGCAGCATACAGGGATCTGGAAACACCATATATTTT. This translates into CASSIQGSGNTIYF.

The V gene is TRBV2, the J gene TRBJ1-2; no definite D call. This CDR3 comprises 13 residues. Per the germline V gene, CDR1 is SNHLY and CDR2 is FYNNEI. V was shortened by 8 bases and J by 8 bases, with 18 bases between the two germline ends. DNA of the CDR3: TGTGCCAGCCTGTGGATGGGAAAGGAAGGCTACACCTTC. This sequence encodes CASLWMGKEGYTF.

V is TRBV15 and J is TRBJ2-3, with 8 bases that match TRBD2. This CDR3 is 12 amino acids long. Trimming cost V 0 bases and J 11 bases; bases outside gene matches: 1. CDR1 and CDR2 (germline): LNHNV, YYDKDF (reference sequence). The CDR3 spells CATSRDLAGQYF. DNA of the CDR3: TGTGCCACCAGCAGAGATCTAGCGGGGCAGTATTTT.

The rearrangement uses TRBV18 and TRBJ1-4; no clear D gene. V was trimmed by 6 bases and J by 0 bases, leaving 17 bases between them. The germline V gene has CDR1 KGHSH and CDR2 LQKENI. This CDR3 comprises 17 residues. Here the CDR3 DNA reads TGTGCCAGCTCCCAAAGGACGACGAGAGCAACTAATGAAAAACTGTTTTTT. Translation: CASSQRTTRATNEKLFF.

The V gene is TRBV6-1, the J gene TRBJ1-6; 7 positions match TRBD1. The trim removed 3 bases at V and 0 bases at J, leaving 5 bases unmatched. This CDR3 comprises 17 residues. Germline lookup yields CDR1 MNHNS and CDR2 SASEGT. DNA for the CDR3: TGTGCCAGCAGTGAGCCGGGGACAGCCTCCTATAATTCACCCCTCCACTTT. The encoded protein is CASSEPGTASYNSPLHF.

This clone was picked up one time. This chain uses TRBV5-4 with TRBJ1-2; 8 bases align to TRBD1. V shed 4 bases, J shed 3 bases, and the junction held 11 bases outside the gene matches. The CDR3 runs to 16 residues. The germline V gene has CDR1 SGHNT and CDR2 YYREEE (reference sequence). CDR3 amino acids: CASSLGQALGDYGYTF. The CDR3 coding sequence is TGTGCCAGCAGCCTGGGACAGGCCCTGGGGGACTATGGCTACACCTTC. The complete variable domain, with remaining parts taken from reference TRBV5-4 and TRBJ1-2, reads ETGVTQSPTHLIKTRGQQVTLRCSSQSGHNTVSWYQQALGQGPQFIFQYYREEENGRGNFPPRFSGLQFPNYSSELNVNALELDDSALYLCASSLGQALGDYGYTFGSGTRLTVV.

The CDR3 bases are TGTGCCAGCTCACCAGCGTTTGGCTACGAGCAGTACTTC. Residues: CASSPAFGYEQYF. This chain joins TRBV18 and TRBJ2-7; D is undetermined. The CDR3 sequence is 13 residues long. CDR1 KGHSH and CDR2 LQKENI come from the germline V gene. Between the trimmed V and J ends, which lost 2 bases and 3 bases, there was a span of 8 bases.

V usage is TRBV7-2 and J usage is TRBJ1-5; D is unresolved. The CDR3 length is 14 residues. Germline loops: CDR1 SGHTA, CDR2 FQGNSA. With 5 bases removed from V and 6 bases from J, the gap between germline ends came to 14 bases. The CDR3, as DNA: TGTGCCAGCAGCCTAAGGACCGGCGGTCAGCCCCAGCATTTT. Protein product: CASSLRTGGQPQHF.

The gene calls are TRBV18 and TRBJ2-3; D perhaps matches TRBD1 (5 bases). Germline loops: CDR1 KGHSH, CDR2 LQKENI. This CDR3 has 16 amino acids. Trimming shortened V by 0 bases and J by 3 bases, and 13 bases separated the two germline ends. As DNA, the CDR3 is TGTGCCAGCTCACCACCGGCTCAGGGTAGGACAGATACGCAGTATTTT. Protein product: CASSPPAQGRTDTQYF.

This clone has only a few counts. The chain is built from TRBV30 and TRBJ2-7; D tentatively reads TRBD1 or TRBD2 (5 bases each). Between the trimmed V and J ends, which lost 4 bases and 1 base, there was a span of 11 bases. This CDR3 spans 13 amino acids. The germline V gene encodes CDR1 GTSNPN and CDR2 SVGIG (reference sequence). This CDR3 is CAWTDGASYEQYF. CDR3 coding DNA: TGTGCCTGGACCGACGGGGCTTCCTACGAGCAGTACTTC.

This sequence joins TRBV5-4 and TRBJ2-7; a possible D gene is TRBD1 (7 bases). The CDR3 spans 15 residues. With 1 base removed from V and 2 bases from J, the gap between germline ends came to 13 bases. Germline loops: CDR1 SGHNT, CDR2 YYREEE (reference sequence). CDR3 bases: TGTGCCAGCAGCTTGCGGCAGGGGGGCCCCTACGAGCAGTACTTC. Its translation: CASSLRQGGPYEQYF.

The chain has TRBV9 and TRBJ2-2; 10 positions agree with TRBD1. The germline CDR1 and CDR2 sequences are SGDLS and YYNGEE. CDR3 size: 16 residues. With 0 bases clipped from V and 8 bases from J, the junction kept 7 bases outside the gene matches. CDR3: CASSVGDRGRGGELFF. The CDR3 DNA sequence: TGTGCCAGCAGCGTAGGGGACAGGGGCCGTGGAGGGGAGCTGTTTTTT.

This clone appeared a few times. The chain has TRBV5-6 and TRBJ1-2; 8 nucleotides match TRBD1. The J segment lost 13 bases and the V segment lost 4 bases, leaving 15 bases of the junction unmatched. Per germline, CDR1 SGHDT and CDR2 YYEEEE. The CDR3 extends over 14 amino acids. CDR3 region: CASSPRRDRQGGTF. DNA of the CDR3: TGTGCCAGCAGCCCCCGTCGGGACAGGCAAGGGGGCACCTTC.

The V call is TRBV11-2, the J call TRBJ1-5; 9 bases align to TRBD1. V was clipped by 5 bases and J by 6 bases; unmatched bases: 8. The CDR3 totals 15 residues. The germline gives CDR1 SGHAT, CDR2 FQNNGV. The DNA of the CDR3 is TGTGCCAGCAGCCCCCGGACAGGGGACGGTCAGCCCCAGCATTTT. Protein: CASSPRTGDGQPQHF.

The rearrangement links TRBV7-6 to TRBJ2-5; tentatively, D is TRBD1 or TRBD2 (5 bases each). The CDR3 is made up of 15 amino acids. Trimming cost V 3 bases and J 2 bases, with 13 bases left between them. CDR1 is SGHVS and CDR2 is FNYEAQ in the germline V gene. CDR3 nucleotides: TGTGCCAGCAGCTTGGGTTCCGGGACGCAAGAGACCCAGTACTTC. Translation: CASSLGSGTQETQYF. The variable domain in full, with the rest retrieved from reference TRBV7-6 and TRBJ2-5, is GAGVSQSPRYKVTKRGQDVALRCDPISGHVSLYWYRQALGQGPEFLTYFNYEAQQDKSGLPNDRFSAERPEGSISTLTIQRTEQRDSAMYRCASSLGSGTQETQYFGPGTRLLVL.

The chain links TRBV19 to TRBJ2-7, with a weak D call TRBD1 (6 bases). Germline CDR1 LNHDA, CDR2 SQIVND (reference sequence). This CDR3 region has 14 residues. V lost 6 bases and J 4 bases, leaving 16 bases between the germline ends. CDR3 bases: TGTGCCAGTAGCCAACAGGGTTTCGGGTACGAGCAGTACTTC. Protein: CASSQQGFGYEQYF.

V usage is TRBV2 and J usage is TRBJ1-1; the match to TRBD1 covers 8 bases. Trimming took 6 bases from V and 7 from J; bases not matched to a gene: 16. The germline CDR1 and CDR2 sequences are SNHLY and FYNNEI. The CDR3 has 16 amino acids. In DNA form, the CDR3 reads TGTGCCAGCAGAGAGGAACCCGGGACAGGAAAGCTTGAAGCTTTCTTT. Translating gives CASREEPGTGKLEAFF.

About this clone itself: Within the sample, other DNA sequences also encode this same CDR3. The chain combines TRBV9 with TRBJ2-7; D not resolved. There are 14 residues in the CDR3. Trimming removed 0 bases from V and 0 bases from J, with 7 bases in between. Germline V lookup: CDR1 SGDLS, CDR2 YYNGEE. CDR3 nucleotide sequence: TGTGCCAGCAGCGTAGACGTTAACTCCTACGAGCAGTACTTC. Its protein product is CASSVDVNSYEQYF.

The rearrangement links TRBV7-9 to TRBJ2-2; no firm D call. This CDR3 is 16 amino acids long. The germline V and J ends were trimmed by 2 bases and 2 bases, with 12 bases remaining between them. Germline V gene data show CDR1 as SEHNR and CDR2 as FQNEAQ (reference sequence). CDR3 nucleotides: TGTGCCAGCAGCTTACCCCTCCTCGGCAACACCGGGGAGCTGTTTTTT. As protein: CASSLPLLGNTGELFF.

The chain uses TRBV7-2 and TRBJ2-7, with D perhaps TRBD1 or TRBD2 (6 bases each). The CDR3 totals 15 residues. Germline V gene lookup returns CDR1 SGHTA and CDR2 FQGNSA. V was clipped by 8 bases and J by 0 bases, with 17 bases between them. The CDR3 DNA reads TGTGCCAGCGGGATGGACAGCGGGCTCTCCTACGAGCAGTACTTC. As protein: CASGMDSGLSYEQYF.

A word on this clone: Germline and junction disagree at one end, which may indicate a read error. CDR3: CASGTVANYGHTF. In DNA, the CDR3 is TGTGCCAGCGGGACAGTTGCTAACTATGGCCACACCTTC. This chain connects TRBV6-6 to TRBJ1-2; 7 bases agree with TRBD1. The CDR3 totals 13 residues. Germline CDR1 and CDR2: MNHNY and SVGAGI (reference sequence).

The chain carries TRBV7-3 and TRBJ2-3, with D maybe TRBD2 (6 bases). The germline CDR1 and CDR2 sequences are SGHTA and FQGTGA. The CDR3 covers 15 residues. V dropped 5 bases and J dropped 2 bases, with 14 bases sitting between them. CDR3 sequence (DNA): TGTGCCAGCAGCGCGCCTGGGGGACTCACAGATACGCAGTATTTT. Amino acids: CASSAPGGLTDTQYF. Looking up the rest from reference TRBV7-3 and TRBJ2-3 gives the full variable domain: GAGVSQTPSNKVTEKGKYVELRCDPISGHTALYWYRQSLGQGPEFLIYFQGTGAADDSGLPNDRFFAVRPEGSVSTLKIQRTERGDSAVYLCASSAPGGLTDTQYFGPGTRLTVL.

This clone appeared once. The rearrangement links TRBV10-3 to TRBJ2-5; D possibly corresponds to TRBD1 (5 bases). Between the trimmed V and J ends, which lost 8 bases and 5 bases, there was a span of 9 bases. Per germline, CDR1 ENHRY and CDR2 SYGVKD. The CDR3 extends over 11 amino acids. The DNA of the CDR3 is TGTGCCATCGCGGCAGGGGAGACCCAGTACTTC. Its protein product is CAIAAGETQYF.

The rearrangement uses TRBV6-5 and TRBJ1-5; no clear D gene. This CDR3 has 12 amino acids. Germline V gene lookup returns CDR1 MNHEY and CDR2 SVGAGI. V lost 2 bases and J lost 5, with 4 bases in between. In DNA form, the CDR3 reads TGTGCCAGCAGTTACCCGGATCAGCCCCAGCATTTT. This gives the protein CASSYPDQPQHF.

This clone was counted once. CDR3 protein: CASSGGPVETQYF. As DNA, the CDR3 is TGTGCCAGCAGTGGAGGACCTGTAGAGACCCAGTACTTC. This chain uses TRBV2 with TRBJ2-5, with D unclear. The V gene lost 4 bases and the J gene lost 4 bases, with 10 bases spanning the gap. The length of the CDR3 is 13 residues. Germline CDR1 reads SNHLY; CDR2 reads FYNNEI.

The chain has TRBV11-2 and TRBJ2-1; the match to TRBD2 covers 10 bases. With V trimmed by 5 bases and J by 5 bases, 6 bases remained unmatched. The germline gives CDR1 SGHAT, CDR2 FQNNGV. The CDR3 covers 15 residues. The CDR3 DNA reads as TGTGCCAGCAGCACAAGACTAGCGGGCGACAATGAGCAGTTCTTC. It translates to CASSTRLAGDNEQFF.